The sequence of this T cell receptor beta chain was determined in a study of T-cell memory formation after mild COVID-19. Study outcomes and limitations: Memory sampled before infection contained some responding clones, suggesting cross-reactive memory joined. CD4+ bias marked clones expanding day 15 to 37, unlike balanced contracting clones.

The sample holds many counts of this clonotype. Antigen specificity is unknown. The CDR3 is 14 amino acids. V trimming: 2 bases; J trimming: 2 bases; junction bases outside the gene matches: 3. The V gene's germline CDR1 is MNHEY and CDR2 SVGAGI. TCRdb independently ran MiXCR on the 5' RACE reads; one entry per CDR3 protein. This table holds hundreds of thousands of distinct CDR3 sequences, 15% found once. The sample comprised PBMCs or a T cell subset sorted from them (not recorded which). The rearrangement joins TRBV6-5 to TRBJ2-7, with 7 bases that match TRBD2. The source is an adult woman who had mild COVID-19 (a few samples of this study predate the infection). Cell type and time point are not known. The CDR3 reads CASSYGRAPYEQYF. CDR3 DNA: TGTGCCAGCAGTTACGGGAGGGCCCCCTACGAGCAGTACTTC.